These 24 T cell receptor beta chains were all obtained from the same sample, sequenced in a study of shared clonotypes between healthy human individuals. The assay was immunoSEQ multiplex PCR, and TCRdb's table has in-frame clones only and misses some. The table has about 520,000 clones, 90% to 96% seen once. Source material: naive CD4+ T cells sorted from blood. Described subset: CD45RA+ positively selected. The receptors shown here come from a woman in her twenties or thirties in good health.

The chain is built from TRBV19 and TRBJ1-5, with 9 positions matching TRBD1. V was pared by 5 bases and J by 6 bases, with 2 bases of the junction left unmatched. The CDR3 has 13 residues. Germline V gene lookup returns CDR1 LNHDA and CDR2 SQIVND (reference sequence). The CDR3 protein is CASSVTGGQPQHF. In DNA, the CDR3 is TGTGCCAGTAGTGTGACAGGGGGTCAGCCCCAGCATTTT. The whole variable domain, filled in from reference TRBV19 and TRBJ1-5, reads DGGITQSPKYLFRKEGQNVTLSCEQNLNHDAMYWYRQDPGQGLRLIYYSQIVNDFQKGDIAEGYSVSREKKESFPLTVTSAQKNPTAFYLCASSVTGGQPQHFGDGTRLSIL.

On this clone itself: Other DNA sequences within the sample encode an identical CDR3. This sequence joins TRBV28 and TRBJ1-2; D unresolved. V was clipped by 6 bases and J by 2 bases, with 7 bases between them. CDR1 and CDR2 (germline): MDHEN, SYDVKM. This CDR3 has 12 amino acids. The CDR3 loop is CASSSRNYGYTF. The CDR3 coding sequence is TGTGCCAGCAGCTCGCGGAACTATGGCTACACCTTC.

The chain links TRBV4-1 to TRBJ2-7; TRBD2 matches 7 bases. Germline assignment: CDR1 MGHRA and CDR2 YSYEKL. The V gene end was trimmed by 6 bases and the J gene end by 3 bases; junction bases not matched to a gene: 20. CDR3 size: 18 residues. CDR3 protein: CASRPHQGGSSGGYEQYF. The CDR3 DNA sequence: TGCGCCAGCAGACCACATCAGGGCGGGAGCTCAGGAGGCTACGAGCAGTACTTC.

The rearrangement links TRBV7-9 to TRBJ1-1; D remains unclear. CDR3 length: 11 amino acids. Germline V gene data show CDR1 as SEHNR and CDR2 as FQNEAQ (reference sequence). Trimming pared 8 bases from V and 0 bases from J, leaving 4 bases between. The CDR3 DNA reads TGTGCCAGCCAGGTGAACACTGAAGCTTTCTTT. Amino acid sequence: CASQVNTEAFF.

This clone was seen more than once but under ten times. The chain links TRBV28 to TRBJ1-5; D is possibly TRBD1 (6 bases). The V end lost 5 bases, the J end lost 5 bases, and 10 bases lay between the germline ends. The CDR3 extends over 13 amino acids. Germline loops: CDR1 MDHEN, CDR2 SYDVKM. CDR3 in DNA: TGTGCCAGCAGTACAGGGAACCATCAGCCCCAGCATTTT. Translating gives CASSTGNHQPQHF.

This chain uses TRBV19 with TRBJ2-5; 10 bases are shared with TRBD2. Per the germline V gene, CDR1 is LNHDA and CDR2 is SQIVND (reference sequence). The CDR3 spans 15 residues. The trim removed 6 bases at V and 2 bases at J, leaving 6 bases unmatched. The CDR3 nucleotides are TGTGCCAGTAGGTCTAGCGGGAGTGGTCAAGAGACCCAGTACTTC. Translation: CASRSSGSGQETQYF.

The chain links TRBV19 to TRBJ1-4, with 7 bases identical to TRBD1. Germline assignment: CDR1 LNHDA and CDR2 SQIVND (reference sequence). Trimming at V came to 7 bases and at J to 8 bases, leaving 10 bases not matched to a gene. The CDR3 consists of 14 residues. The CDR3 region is CASKAAGGKEKLFF. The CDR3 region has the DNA TGTGCCAGTAAAGCTGCAGGGGGTAAAGAAAAACTGTTTTTT. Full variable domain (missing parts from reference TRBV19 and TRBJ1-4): DGGITQSPKYLFRKEGQNVTLSCEQNLNHDAMYWYRQDPGQGLRLIYYSQIVNDFQKGDIAEGYSVSREKKESFPLTVTSAQKNPTAFYLCASKAAGGKEKLFFGSGTQLSVL.

DNA for the CDR3: TGTGCTAGTGGTTTGGTACCGGGGACTAGCGGGAGATACGAGCAGTACTTC. Its translation: CASGLVPGTSGRYEQYF. The chain carries TRBV12-5 and TRBJ2-7; TRBD2 agrees at 14 bases. The CDR3 consists of 17 residues. The V segment lost 0 bases and the J segment 4 bases; nucleotides outside the gene matches: 5. Germline V CDR1 and CDR2: LGHNT, FRNRAP.

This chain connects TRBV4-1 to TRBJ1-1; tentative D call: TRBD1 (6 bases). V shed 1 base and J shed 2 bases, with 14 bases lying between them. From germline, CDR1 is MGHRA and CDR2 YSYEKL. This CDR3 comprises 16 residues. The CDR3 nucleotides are TGCGCCAGCAGCCAAGCGAACACAGGGCTCAACACTGAAGCTTTCTTT. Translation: CASSQANTGLNTEAFF.

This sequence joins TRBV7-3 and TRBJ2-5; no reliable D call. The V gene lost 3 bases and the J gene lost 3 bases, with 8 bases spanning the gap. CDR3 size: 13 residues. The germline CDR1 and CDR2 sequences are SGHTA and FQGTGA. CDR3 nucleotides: TGTGCCAGCAGCTTCTCTGCGGAAGAGACCCAGTACTTC. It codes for CASSFSAEETQYF.

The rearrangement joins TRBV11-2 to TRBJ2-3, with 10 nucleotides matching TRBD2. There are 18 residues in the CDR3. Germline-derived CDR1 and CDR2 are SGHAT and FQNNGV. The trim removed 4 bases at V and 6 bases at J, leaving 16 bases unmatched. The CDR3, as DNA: TGTGCCAGCAGCTCATCATTAGTAGCGGGAGGATCCGAGGATACGCAGTATTTT. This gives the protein CASSSSLVAGGSEDTQYF.

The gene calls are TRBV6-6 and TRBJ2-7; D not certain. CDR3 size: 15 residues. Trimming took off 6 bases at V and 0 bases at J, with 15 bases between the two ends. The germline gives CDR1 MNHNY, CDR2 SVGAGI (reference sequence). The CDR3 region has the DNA TGTGCCAGCAGGTCCTCTAGGGCTAGCTCCTACGAGCAGTACTTC. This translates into CASRSSRASSYEQYF.

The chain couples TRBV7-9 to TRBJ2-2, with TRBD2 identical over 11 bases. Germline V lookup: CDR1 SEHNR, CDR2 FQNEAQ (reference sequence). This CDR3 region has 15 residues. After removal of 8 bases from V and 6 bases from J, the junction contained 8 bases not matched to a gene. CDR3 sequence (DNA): TGTGCCAGCCGGCCGGGACTAGCGGCCGCCGGGGAGCTGTTTTTT. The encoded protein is CASRPGLAAAGELFF.

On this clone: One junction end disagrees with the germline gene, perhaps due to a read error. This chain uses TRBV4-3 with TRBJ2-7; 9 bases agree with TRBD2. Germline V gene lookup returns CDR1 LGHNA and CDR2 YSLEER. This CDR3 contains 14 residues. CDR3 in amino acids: CASSPGGGFSGSIF. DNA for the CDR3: TGCGCCAGCAGCCCTGGGGGAGGCTTTAGCGGGAGTATCTTC.

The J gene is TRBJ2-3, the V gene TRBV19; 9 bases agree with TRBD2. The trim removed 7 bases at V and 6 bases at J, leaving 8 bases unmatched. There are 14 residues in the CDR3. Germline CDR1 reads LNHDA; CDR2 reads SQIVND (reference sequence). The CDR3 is CASTDLAGSDTQYF. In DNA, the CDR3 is TGTGCCAGTACCGATCTAGCGGGAAGCGATACGCAGTATTTT.

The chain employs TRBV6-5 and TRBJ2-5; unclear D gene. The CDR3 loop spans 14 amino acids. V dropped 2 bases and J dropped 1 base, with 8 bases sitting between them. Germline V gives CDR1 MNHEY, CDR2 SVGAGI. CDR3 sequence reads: CASSYAETQETQYF. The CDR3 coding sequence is TGTGCCAGCAGTTACGCAGAAACCCAAGAGACCCAGTACTTC.

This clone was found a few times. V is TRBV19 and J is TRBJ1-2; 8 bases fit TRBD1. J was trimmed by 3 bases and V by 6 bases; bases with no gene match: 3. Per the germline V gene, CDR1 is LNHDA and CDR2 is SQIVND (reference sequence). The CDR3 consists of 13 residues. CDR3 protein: CASSTDRDYGYTF. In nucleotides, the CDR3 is TGTGCCAGTAGCACGGACAGGGACTATGGCTACACCTTC.

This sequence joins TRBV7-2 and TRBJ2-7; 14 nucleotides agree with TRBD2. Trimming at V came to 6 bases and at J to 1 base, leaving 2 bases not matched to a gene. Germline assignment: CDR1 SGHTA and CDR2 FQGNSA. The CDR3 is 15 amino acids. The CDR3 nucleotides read TGTGCCAGCAGGAGGACTAGCGGGGGGTCCTACGAGCAGTACTTC. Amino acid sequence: CASRRTSGGSYEQYF.

The CDR3 region is CAIREGGTYEQYF. CDR3 nucleotides: TGTGCCATTAGAGAGGGGGGAACCTACGAGCAGTACTTC. The V call is TRBV6-1, the J call TRBJ2-7; perhaps D is TRBD1 or TRBD2 (6 bases each). The germline V and J ends were trimmed by 10 bases and 2 bases, with 15 bases remaining between them. Germline CDR1 is MNHNS and CDR2 is SASEGT. This CDR3 is built from 13 residues.

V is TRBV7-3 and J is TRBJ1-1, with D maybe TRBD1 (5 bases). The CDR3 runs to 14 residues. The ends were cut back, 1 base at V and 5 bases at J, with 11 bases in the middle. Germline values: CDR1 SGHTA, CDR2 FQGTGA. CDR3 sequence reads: CASSLRVEGTEAFF. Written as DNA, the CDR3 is TGTGCCAGCAGCTTAAGGGTTGAGGGGACTGAAGCTTTCTTT. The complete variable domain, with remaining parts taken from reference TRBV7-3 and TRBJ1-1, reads GAGVSQTPSNKVTEKGKYVELRCDPISGHTALYWYRQSLGQGPEFLIYFQGTGAADDSGLPNDRFFAVRPEGSVSTLKIQRTERGDSAVYLCASSLRVEGTEAFFGQGTRLTVV.

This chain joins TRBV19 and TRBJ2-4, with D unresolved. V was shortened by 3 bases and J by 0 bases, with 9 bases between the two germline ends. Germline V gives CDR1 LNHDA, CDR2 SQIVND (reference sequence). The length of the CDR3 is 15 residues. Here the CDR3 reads CASSIPSLAKNIQYF. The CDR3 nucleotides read TGTGCCAGTAGTATCCCAAGCCTAGCCAAAAACATTCAGTACTTC.

The CDR3 coding sequence is TGCAGTGCTGTTAGCAATGAGCAGTTCTTC. Protein sequence: CSAVSNEQFF. The J gene is TRBJ2-1, the V gene TRBV20-1; D remains unclear. In germline, CDR1 is DFQATT, CDR2 SNEGSKA (reference sequence). The CDR3 length is 10 residues. V gave up 5 bases and J gave up 6 bases, with 5 bases separating them.

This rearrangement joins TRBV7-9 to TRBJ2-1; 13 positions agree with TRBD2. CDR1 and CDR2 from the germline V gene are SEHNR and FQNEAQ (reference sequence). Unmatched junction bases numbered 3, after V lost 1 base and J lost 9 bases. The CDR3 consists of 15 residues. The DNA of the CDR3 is TGTGCCAGCAGCTTAGGGACTAGCGGGAGCAGTGAGCAGTTCTTC. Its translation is CASSLGTSGSSEQFF.

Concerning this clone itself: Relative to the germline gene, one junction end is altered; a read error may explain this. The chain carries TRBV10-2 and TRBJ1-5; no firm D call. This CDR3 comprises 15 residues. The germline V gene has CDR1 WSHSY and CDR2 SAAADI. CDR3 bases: TGCGCCAGCAGTGAGTCCTATAGGGTCAATCGGCCCCAGCATTTT. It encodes CASSESYRVNRPQHF.